This T cell receptor (beta chain) comes out of a study of blood T cell dynamics during melanoma immunotherapy. Background on the study: Metastatic melanoma patients received first-line pembrolizumab or nivolumab plus ipilimumab.

Time point in this sample: week 3, after first cycle of checkpoint inhibitor. Samples come from before therapy and from week 3 after the first blockade cycle. On this clone: Its antigen remains unknown.

Here immunoSEQ multiplex PCR was the method, and the copy in TCRdb shows in-frame clones only, minus some. The sample lists about 7,600 clones, around 85% occurring once. Study-level results: PBMC repertoires of eventual disease-control patients split at W3 into clonality or diversity gains.

The CDR3 runs 17 residues. With V trimmed by 5 bases and J by 0 bases, 8 bases remained unmatched. CDR1 is GTSNPN and CDR2 is SVGIG in the germline V gene (reference sequence). The rearrangement links TRBV30 to TRBJ1-6, with 9 nucleotides matching TRBD1. Material: blood, obtained from a patient treated with checkpoint blockade. The receptor was derived from a human donor with melanoma. DNA for the CDR3: TGTGCCTGGGTGGGACAGGGCCACCCCTCCTATAATTCACCCCTCCACTTT. Translation: CAWVGQGHPSYNSPLHF.